This T cell receptor beta chain was captured by sequencing in a study of T cell responses to AZD1222 COVID-19 vaccine. V dropped 5 bases and J dropped 6 bases, with 20 bases sitting between them. The CDR3 is made up of 15 amino acids. Per germline, CDR1 MDHEN and CDR2 SYDVKM. Whole-study findings and limits: Regions 160-218 and 743-854 dominated among vaccine-associated CD4 TCRs spanning spike. Reports say nearly half of spike-specific TCRs go after unmutated variant regions. AZD1222 recipients seropositive at baseline numbered only 5 or 6.

Repertoires were generated with immunoSEQ multiplex PCR, while TCRdb's copy carries only in-frame clones and drops some. Of 55,000 to 75,000 clones listed, approximately 80% are singletons. Regarding this clone: What it binds is unknown.

The chain uses TRBV28 and TRBJ2-7; maybe TRBD1 (5 bases). This receptor was taken from an adult in good health. The sequencing here drew on peripheral blood, taken on day 0 of AZD1222 vaccination. The CDR3 DNA sequence: TGTGCCAGCAGTCTACAACATCCGACAGCAGGCGAGCAGTACTTC. It yields the protein CASSLQHPTAGEQYF.